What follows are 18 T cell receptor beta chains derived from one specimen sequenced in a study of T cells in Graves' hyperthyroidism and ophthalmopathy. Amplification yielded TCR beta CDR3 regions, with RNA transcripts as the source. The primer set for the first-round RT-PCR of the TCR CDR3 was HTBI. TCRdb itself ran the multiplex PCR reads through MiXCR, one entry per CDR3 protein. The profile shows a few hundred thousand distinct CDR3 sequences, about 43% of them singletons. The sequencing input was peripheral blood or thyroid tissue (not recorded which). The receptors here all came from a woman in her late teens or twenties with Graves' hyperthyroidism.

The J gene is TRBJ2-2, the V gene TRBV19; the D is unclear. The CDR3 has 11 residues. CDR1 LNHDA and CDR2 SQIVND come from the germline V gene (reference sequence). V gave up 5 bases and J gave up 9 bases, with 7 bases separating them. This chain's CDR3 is CASSDDRELFF. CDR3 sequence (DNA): TGTGCCAGTAGTGACGACAGGGAGCTGTTTTTT.

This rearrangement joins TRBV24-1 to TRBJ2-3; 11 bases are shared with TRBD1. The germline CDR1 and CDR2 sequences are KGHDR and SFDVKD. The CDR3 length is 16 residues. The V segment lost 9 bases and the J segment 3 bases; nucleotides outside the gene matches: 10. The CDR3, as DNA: TGTGCCACCTCTACCTCGGGACAGGGGGAAACAGATACGCAGTATTTT. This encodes CATSTSGQGETDTQYF.

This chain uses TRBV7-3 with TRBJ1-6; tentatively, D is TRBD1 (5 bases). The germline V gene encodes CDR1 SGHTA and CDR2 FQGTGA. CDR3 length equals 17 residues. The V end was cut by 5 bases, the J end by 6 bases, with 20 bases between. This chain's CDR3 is CASSPDSLGLSNSPLHF. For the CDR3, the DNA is TGTGCCAGCAGCCCTGACAGTCTGGGTTTGTCTAATTCACCCCTCCACTTT. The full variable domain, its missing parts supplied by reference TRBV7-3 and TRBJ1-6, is GAGVSQTPSNKVTEKGKYVELRCDPISGHTALYWYRQSLGQGPEFLIYFQGTGAADDSGLPNDRFFAVRPEGSVSTLKIQRTERGDSAVYLCASSPDSLGLSNSPLHFGNGTRLTVT.

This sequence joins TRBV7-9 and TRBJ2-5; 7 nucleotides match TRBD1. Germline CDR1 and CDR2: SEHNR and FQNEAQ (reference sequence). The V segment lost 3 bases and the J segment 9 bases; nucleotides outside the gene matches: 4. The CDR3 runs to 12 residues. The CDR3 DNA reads TGTGCCAGCAGCTTCGGCAGGGGGTCCCAGTACTTC. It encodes CASSFGRGSQYF.

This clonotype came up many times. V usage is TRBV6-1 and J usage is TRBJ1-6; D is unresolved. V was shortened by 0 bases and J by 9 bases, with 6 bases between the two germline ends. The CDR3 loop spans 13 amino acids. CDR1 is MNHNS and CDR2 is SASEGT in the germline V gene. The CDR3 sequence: CASSEAPTSPLHF. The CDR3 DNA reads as TGTGCCAGCAGTGAAGCGCCGACTTCACCCCTCCACTTT.

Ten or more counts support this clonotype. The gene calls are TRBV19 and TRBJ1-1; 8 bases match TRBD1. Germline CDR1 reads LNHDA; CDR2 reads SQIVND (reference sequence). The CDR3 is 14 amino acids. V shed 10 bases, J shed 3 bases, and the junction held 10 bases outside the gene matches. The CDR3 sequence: CATRRQGTDTEAFF. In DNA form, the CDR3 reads TGTGCCACCCGCAGACAGGGGACGGACACTGAAGCTTTCTTT. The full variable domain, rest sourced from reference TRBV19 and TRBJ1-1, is DGGITQSPKYLFRKEGQNVTLSCEQNLNHDAMYWYRQDPGQGLRLIYYSQIVNDFQKGDIAEGYSVSREKKESFPLTVTSAQKNPTAFYLCATRRQGTDTEAFFGQGTRLTVV.

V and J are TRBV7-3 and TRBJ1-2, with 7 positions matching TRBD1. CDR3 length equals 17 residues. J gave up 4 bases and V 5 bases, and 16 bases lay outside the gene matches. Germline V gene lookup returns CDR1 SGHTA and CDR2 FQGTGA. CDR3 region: CASSPDTGTEESYGYTF. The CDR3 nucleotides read TGTGCCAGCAGCCCTGACACCGGGACAGAAGAGAGCTATGGCTACACCTTC. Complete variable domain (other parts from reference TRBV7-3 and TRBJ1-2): GAGVSQTPSNKVTEKGKYVELRCDPISGHTALYWYRQSLGQGPEFLIYFQGTGAADDSGLPNDRFFAVRPEGSVSTLKIQRTERGDSAVYLCASSPDTGTEESYGYTFGSGTRLTVV.

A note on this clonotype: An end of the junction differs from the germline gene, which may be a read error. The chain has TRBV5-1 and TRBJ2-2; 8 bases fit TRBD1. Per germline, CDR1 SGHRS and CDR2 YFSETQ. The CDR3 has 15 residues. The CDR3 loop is CASSLETGGTGELFF. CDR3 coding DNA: TGTGCCAGCAGCTTAGAAACAGGGGGGACCGGGGAGCTGTTTTTT.

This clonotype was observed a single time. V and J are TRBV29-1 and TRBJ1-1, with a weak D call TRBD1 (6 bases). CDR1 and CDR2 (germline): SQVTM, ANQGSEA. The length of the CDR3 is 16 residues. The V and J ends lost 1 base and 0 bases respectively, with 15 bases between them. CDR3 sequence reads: CSVEGWGHKMNTEAFF. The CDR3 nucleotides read TGCAGCGTTGAAGGTTGGGGACATAAGATGAACACTGAAGCTTTCTTT.

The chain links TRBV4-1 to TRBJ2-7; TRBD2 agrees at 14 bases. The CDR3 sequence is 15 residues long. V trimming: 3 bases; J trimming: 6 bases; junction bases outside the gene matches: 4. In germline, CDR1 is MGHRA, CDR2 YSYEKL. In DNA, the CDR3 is TGCGCCAGCAGCCAGGCGGGACTAGCGGGAGTCGAGCAGTACTTC. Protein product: CASSQAGLAGVEQYF.

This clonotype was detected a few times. This CDR3 reads CASSPRGKSFRSSYEQYF. In nucleotides, the CDR3 is TGTGCCAGTAGTCCAAGGGGAAAATCGTTTAGAAGCTCCTACGAGCAGTACTTC. The chain joins TRBV19 to TRBJ2-7; weak D call: TRBD1 (5 bases). Germline CDR1 and CDR2: LNHDA and SQIVND (reference sequence). The V end lost 5 bases, the J end lost 0 bases, and 23 bases lay between the germline ends. There are 18 residues in the CDR3.

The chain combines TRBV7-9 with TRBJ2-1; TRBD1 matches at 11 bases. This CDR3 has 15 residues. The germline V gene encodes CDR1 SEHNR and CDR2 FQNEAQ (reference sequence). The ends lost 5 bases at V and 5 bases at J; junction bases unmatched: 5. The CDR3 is CASSGTGGIHNEQFF. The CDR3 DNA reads TGTGCCAGCAGCGGGACAGGGGGAATCCACAATGAGCAGTTCTTC.

The CDR3 here is CASSQPPTGNYGYTF. CDR3 coding DNA: TGTGCCAGCAGCCAGCCACCGACAGGGAACTATGGCTACACCTTC. This chain links TRBV7-9 with TRBJ1-2; 7 bases agree with TRBD1. Losses at the gene ends were 5 bases for V and 2 bases for J; bases not matched to a gene: 8. This CDR3 is 15 amino acids long. CDR1 SEHNR and CDR2 FQNEAQ come from the germline V gene (reference sequence).

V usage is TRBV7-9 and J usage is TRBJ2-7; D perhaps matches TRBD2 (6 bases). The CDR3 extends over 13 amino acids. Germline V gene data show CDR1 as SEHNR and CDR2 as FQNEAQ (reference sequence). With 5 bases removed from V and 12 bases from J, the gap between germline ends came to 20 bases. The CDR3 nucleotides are TGTGCCAGCAGCATACCGGGACTGAGATATGGGTACTTC. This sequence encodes CASSIPGLRYGYF.

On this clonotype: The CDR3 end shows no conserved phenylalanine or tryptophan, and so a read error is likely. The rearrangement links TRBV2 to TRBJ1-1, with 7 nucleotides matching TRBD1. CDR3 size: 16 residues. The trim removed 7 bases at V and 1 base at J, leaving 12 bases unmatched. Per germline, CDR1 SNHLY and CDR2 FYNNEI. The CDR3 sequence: CASMPPKDRANTEAFS. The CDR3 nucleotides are TGTGCCAGCATGCCCCCCAAAGACAGGGCGAACACTGAAGCTTTCTCT.

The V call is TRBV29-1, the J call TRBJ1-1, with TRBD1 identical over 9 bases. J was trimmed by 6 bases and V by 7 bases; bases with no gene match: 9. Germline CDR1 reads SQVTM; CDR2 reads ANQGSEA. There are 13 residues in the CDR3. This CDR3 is CSALTGGGSEAFF. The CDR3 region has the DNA TGCAGCGCCTTAACAGGGGGCGGTTCTGAAGCTTTCTTT.

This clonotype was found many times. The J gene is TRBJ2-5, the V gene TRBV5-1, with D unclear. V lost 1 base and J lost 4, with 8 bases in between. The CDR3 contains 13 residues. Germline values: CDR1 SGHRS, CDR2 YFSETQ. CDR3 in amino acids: CASSLRSLETQYF. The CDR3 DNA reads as TGCGCCAGCAGCTTGAGGTCCTTAGAGACCCAGTACTTC.

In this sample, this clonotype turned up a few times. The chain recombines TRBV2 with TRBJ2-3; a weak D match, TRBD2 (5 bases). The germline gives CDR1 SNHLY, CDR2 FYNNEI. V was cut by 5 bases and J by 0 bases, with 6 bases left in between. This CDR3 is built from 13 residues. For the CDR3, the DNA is TGTGCCAGCAGTAGGACTAGCACAGATACGCAGTATTTT. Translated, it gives CASSRTSTDTQYF.